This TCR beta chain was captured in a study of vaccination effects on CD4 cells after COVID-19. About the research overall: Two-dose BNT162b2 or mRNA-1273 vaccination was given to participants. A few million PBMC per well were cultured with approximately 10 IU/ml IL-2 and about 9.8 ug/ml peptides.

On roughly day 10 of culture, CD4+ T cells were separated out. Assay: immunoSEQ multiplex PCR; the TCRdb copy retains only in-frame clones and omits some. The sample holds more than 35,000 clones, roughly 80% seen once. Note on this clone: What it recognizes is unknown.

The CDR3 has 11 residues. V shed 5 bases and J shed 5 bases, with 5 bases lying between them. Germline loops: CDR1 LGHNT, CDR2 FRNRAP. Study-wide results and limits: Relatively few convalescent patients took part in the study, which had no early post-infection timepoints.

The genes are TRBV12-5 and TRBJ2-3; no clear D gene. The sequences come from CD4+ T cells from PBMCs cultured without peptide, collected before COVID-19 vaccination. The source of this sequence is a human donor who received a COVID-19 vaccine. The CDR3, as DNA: TGTGCTAGTGGTAGTGGAGATACGCAGTATTTT. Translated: CASGSGDTQYF.